This paragraph reports one T cell receptor beta chain. The antigen is unknown. These data come from a study of cytomegalovirus exposure and HLA in healthy donors. Overall study findings and caveats: Cytomegalovirus association was assigned to over 150 TCR beta chains.

The CDR3 covers 16 residues. The germline V gene has CDR1 SGHNT and CDR2 YYREEE (reference sequence). Trimming took off 1 base at V and 3 bases at J, with 13 bases between the two ends. The repertoire was sequenced with immunoSEQ multiplex PCR; TCRdb's copy has only in-frame clones and lacks some. The sample lists roughly 60,000 clones, approximately 96% occurring once. The clonotype was recovered from a man between 18 and 35 years old in good health and CMV-seronegative. The V and J genes are TRBV5-4 and TRBJ2-2; a possible D gene is TRBD1 (6 bases). The sequenced sample was PBMCs. The CDR3 here is CASSLSWGLDTGELFF. In DNA form, the CDR3 reads TGTGCCAGCAGCTTGTCGTGGGGGCTGGACACCGGGGAGCTGTTTTTT.